One T cell receptor beta chain is described in this entry. This clonotype was observed a few times. Its specific antigen is unknown. No much larger clone is present one base from it, and per-base qualities are unavailable. This specimen belongs to a study of identical twins (dated by TCRdb to about 2016). For the wider study: To test whether fetal clonotypes persist, the study used deep sequencing on TCR alpha and beta repertoires from monozygotic twins, unrelated adults of various ages, and cord blood. To rule out contamination, the twin experiments were replicated at different times with different library preparation protocols. Overall study outcomes, separate from this receptor: Recombination models systematically underestimated out-of-frame TCR alpha sharing in monozygotic twins but agreed with sharing between unrelated individuals. Fewer insertions were carried by abundant cord blood beta clonotypes, a similar but weaker trend appeared in young adult naive repertoires, and no such trend appeared in memory repertoires. Compared with coincidental sharing between unrelated individuals, out-of-frame TCR alpha sequences shared between twins showed an excess of sequences with low generation probability. A weaker excess of twin sharing was found in beta out-of-frame sequences because the signal-to-noise ratio was lowered by fewer shared sequences. Invariant T cells such as MAIT and iNKT could partly confound zero-insertion analyses, though diverse VJ usage argued against this for most clonotypes. Because the same donors could not be followed over many years, the conclusions relied on cross-sectional statistical analysis.

Library preparation used 5' RACE. Data came from an Illumina HiSeq 2000. Template switching introduced a universal primer binding site; the final cDNA contained a unique molecular identifier, enabling accurate counting of TCR cDNA molecules. Specific primers in the conserved constant-segment region were used to synthesize first-strand cDNA for the TCR alpha and beta chains. To control for contamination, every cDNA library carried two barcodes: a SMART-Mk sample barcode plus Illumina barcodes. TruSeq adapter sequences and Illumina sample barcodes were added in two successive PCR steps. Sequencing of the TCR alpha and beta cDNA libraries was done on the Illumina HiSeq platform using custom primers. The paper's processing steps were these. MiGEC was used to process raw reads and extract unique molecular identifiers, and MiXCR was used to find CDR3 positions. Recombination models were inferred per individual with the repgenHMM and IGoR tools using an EM algorithm. Shared clonotypes were analyzed with the tcR package in R, and sharing was normalized by the product of cloneset sizes. To study raw recombination without the effects of thymic and clonal selection, out-of-frame nonproductive sequences were analyzed. TCRdb handled the public reads itself, with Q25 trimming in fastp and clone calling in MiXCR, and kept productive beta chains. Each entry is one CDR3 protein sequence, shown with its most common DNA and genes. The V and J calls, along with clone size, are taken from TCRdb and not from the paper's own processing. The sample includes 420,000 or so distinct CDR3 sequences, with less than 20% observed a single time. 9.5% to 15% of the sample belongs to the ten largest clones.

Every donor in the study was a healthy Caucasian. Three unrelated non-twin adults were additionally sequenced: a male aged 18 to 29, a male aged 50 to 60 and a female aged 50 to 60. Using Miltenyi CD45RO+ enrichment and human naive T-cell isolation kits, memory (CD45RO+) and naive T cells were isolated from PBMC. The CDR1 and CDR2 encoded by the germline V gene are MGHDK and SYGVNS. The junction shows trimming of 1 base on V and 2 bases on J, plus 16 bases between the germline ends. The CDR3 covers 17 residues, taking in both the cysteine and the phenylalanine. The entry retains the CDR3 DNA only, 51 bases that are in frame from base 1.

This chain is built from TRBV25-1 and TRBJ2-3; TRBD1 could be the D gene, as 5 bases match. Sequencing was performed on naive T cells sorted from blood. The cell subset or site label, read with the paper, signifies: cells isolated with a human naive T-cell isolation kit. The sequence derives from a man in his forties or fifties in good health. The DNA sequence is given as TGTGCCAGCAGTGAATTCGCGGACATACCTTTCACAGATACGCAGTATTTT. Its protein reads: CASSEFADIPFTDTQYF.